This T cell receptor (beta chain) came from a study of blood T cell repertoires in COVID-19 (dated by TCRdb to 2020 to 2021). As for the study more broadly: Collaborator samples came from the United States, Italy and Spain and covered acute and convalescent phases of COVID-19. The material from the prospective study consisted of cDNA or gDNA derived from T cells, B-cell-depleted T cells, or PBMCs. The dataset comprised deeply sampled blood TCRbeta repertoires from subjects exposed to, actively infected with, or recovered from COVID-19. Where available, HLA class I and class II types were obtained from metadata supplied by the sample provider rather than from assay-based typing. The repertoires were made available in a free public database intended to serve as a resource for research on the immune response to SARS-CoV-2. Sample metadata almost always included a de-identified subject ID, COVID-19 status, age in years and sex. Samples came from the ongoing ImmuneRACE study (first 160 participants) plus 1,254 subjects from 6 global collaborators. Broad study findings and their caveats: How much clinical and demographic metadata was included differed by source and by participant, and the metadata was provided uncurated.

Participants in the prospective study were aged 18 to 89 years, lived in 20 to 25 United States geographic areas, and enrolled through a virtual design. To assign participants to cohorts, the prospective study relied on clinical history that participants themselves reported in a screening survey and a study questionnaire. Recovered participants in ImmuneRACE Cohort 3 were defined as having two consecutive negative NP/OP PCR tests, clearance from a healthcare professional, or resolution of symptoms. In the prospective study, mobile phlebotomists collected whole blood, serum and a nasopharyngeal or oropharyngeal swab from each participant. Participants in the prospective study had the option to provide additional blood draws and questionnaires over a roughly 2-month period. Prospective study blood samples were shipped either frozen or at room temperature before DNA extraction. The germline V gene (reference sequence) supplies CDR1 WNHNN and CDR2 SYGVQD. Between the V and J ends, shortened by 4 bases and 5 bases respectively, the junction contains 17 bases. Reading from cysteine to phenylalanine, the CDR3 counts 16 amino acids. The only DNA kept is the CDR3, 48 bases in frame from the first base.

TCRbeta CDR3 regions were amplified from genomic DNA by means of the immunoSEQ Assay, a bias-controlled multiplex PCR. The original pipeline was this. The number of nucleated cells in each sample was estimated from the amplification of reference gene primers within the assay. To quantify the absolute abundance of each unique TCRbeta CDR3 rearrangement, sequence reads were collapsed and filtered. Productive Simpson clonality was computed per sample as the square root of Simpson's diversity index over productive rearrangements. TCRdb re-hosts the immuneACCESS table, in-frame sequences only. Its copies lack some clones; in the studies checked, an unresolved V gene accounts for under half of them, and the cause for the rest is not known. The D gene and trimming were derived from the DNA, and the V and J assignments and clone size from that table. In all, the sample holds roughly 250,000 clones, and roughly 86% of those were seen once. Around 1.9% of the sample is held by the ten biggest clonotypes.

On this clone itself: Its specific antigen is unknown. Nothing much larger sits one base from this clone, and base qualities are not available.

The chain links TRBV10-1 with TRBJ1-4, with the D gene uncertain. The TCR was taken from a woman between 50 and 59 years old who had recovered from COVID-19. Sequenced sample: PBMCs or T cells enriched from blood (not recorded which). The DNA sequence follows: TGCGCCAGCAGTGCAGGCAGGCGCACGTACAATGAAAAACTGTTTTTT. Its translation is CASSAGRRTYNEKLFF.